The present TCR beta chain was sequenced within a study of blood T cell repertoires in COVID-19. Profiling relied on immunoSEQ multiplex PCR, and the TCRdb table lists in-frame clones only, not all of them. The sample has about 200,000 clones, around 85% seen once. The CDR3 runs to 18 residues. The ends were cut back, 2 bases at V and 1 base at J, with 18 bases in the middle. Germline CDR1 and CDR2: SGDLS and YYNGEE. Cohorts were assigned according to the clinical history that participants reported. This clone was seen only a few times. Sequenced sample: PBMCs or T cells enriched from blood (not recorded which). This chain uses TRBV9 with TRBJ2-2; possible D gene TRBD2, 5 bases. The receptor's source is a woman aged 40 to 49 with acute COVID-19. Here the CDR3 DNA reads TGTGCCAGCAGCGTCAGTAGGGATGCCGGGAAGAACACCGGGGAGCTGTTTTTT. Its translation: CASSVSRDAGKNTGELFF.